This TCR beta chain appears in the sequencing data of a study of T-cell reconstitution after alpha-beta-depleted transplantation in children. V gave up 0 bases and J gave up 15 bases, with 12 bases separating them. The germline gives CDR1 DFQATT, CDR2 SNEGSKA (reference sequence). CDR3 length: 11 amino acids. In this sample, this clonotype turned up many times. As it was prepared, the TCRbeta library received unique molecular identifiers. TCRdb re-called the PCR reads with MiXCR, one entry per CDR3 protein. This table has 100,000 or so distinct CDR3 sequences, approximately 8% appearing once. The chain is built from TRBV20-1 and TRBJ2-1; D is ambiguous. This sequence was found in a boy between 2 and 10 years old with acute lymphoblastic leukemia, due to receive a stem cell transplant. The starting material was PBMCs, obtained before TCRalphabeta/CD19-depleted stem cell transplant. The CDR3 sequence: CSARDGRAVFF. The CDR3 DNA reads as TGCAGTGCTAGAGATGGAAGGGCTGTGTTCTTC.